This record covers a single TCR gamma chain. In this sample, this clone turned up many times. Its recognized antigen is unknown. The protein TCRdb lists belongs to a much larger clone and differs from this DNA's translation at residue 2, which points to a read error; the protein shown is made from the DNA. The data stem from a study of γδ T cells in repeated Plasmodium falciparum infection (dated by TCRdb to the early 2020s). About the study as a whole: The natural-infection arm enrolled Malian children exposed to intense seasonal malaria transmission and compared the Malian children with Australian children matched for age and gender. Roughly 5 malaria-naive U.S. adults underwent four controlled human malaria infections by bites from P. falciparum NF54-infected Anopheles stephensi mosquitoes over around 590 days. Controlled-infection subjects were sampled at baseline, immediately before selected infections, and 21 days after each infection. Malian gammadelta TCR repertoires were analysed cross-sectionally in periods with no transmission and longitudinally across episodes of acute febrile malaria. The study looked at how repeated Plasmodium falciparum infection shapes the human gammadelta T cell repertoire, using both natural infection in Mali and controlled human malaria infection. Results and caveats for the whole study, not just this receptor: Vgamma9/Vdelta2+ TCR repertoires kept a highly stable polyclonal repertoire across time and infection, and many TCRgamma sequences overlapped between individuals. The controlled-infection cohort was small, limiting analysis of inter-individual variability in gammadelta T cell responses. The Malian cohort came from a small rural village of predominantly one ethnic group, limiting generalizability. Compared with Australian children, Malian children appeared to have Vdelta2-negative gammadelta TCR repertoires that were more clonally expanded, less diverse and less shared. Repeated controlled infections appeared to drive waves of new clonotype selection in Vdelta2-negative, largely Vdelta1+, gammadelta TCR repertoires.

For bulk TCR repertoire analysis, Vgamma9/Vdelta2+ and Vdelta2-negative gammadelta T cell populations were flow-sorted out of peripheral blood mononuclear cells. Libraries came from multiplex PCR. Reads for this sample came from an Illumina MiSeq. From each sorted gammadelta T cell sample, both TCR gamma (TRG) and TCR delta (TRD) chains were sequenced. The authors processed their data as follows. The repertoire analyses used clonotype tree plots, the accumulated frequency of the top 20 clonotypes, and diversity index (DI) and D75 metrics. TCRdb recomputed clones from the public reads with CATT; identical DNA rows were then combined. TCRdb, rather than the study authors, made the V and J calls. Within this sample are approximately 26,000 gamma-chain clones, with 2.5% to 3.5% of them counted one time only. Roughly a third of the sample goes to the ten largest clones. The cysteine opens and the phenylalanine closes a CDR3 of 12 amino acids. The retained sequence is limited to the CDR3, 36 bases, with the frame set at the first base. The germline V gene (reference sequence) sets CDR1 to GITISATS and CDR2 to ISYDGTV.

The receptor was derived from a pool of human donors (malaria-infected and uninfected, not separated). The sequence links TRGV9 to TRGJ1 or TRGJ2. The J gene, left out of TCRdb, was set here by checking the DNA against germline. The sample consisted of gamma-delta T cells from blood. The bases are TGTACCTTGTGGGTGAATTATTATAAGAAACTCTTT. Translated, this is CTLWVNYYKKLF.